This TCR beta chain was documented in a study of beta chain features in type 1 diabetes. Overall study findings and caveats: The influence of HLA type on TCRB rearrangement stayed undetermined. Across all four CD4+ subsets, people with type 1 diabetes showed modestly shorter TCRB CDR3s. In patients and controls equally, PCR might favor templates that are shorter.

Since all of the isolated RNA was reverse transcribed, expressed TCRB transcripts were what got sequenced. Clones were sequenced by immunoSEQ multiplex PCR, and TCRdb holds only the in-frame ones, with some missing. In the table there are 250,000 to 300,000 clones, 7% to 9% of which are singletons. The CDR3 extends over 15 amino acids. The V gene's germline CDR1 is KGHSH and CDR2 LQKENI. Trimming shortened V by 2 bases and J by 6 bases, and 11 bases separated the two germline ends. CD4+ naive, central memory, regulatory and stem cell-like memory subsets were isolated by sorting on CD45RO/CCR7/CD25/CD127/CD95/CD27. Points on this clone: The antigen is not known.

This clonotype was obtained from a young woman in good health. Material: central memory CD4+ T cells from blood. This chain joins TRBV18 and TRBJ1-6, with unresolved D. CDR3 sequence: CASSPSGSINSPLHF. As DNA, the CDR3 is TGTGCCAGCTCACCAAGTGGCAGCATTAATTCACCCCTCCACTTT.